This paragraph reports one T cell receptor beta chain. A read error may be the cause here, since a much bigger clone is one base away. Trimming removed 6 bases from V and 5 bases from J, with 18 bases in between. Looked up from germline, CDR1 is SGHTS and CDR2 is YDEGEE. The CDR3 has 14 residues. This sample stems from a study of molecular identifiers for immune sequencing clone quantification. TCRdb re-called the PCR reads with MiXCR, one entry per CDR3 protein. The repertoire has 6,100 or so distinct CDR3 sequences, approximately 15% of them found once; the top ten carry 2% to 2.5%. The sample consisted of naive CD8+ T cells from blood, with Jurkat cell RNA spiked in. Subset meaning: FACS-sorted CD8+CD4-CCR7+CD45RA+ naive T cells. J is TRBJ2-7 and V is TRBV5-8; no reliable D call. This sequence was found in a human donor in good health. Some libraries in this study had Jurkat cell RNA spiked in. The CDR3 DNA reads TGTGCCAGCATTAAAGCTTGGGGTATCCACGAGCAGTACTTC. The encoded protein is CASIKAWGIHEQYF.